Sequencing of this T cell receptor (beta chain) was carried out in a study of CD8 T cells in ankylosing spondylitis. Study findings and constraints: A motif of fewer than ten highly homologous TCR beta variants was seen as apparently characteristic of ankylosing spondylitis blood.

In making TCR beta libraries, quantitative 5'-RACE with molecular barcodes was used. TCRdb reprocessed the 5' RACE reads with MiXCR, giving one entry per CDR3 protein. The sample comprises 200,000 or so distinct CDR3 sequences, approximately 13% of which are singletons, and approximately 11% rests with the top ten. As for this clonotype: What it binds is unknown.

The germline gives CDR1 SGHVS, CDR2 FQNEAQ. The CDR3 has 16 residues. V dropped 3 bases and J dropped 3 bases, with 12 bases sitting between them. The V call is TRBV7-8, the J call TRBJ1-6, with D possibly being TRBD1 (5 bases). This sequence originates from a female donor with ankylosing spondylitis or in good health (not recorded which). The sample comprised blood, either unsorted or a sorted T cell fraction (not recorded which). The CDR3 is CASSFRAQFYNSPLHF. The CDR3 coding sequence is TGTGCCAGCAGCTTCAGGGCCCAATTCTATAATTCACCCCTCCACTTT.